This TCR beta chain was captured in a study of control samples from healthy donors and cancer patients. Assay used: immunoSEQ multiplex PCR; TCRdb lists only in-frame clones, some missing. The sample has about 130,000 clones; over 75% are singletons. Germline V gives CDR1 KGHSH, CDR2 LQKENI. Between the trimmed V and J ends, which lost 3 bases and 4 bases, there was a span of 12 bases. The CDR3 runs to 14 residues. The clonotype originates from a man younger than 35 in good health. This chain connects TRBV18 to TRBJ1-2; D perhaps matches TRBD1 (6 bases). Sequences were obtained from blood. As DNA, the CDR3 is TGTGCCAGCTCACCTACGGAGGACAGCTATGGCTACACCTTC. Amino acids: CASSPTEDSYGYTF.